What follows are 21 T cell receptor beta chains derived from one specimen sequenced in a study of blood T cell repertoires in COVID-19. Only in-frame clones appear in the TCRdb table, and some are missing; sequencing was by immunoSEQ multiplex PCR. The data hold around 150,000 clones, with approximately 80% observed a single time. Sequenced: peripheral blood. These receptors were taken from an elderly woman in a cohort sampled during active or convalescent COVID-19.

Only one count was recorded for this clone. V is TRBV5-1 and J is TRBJ1-1; TRBD1 matches 10 bases. CDR3 length: 14 residues. Trimming cost V 3 bases and J 5 bases; bases outside gene matches: 4. Per germline, CDR1 SGHRS and CDR2 YFSETQ. The CDR3 region is CASSSGQGETEAFF. The DNA for the CDR3 is TGCGCCAGCAGCTCAGGACAGGGGGAAACTGAAGCTTTCTTT.

The chain links TRBV15 to TRBJ1-3, with TRBD1 matching over 10 bases. Germline CDR1 reads LNHNV; CDR2 reads YYDKDF (reference sequence). Trimming took 5 bases from V and 3 from J; bases not matched to a gene: 4. The CDR3 loop spans 15 amino acids. CDR3 coding DNA: TGTGCCACCAGCCGTGGGACAGGGGATGGAAACACCATATATTTT. The encoded protein is CATSRGTGDGNTIYF.

CDR3 bases: TGTGCCAGCAGTTTGGTGTTTGGGACACTCTACAATGAGCAGTTCTTC. Translated, it gives CASSLVFGTLYNEQFF. The rearrangement links TRBV28 to TRBJ2-1; possible D gene TRBD1, 6 bases. This CDR3 comprises 16 residues. From germline, CDR1 is MDHEN and CDR2 SYDVKM. The ends were cut back, 3 bases at V and 3 bases at J, with 15 bases in the middle.

This chain links TRBV6-5 with TRBJ1-2; TRBD1 aligns across 7 bases. This CDR3 has 14 amino acids. The trim removed 6 bases at V and 3 bases at J, leaving 7 bases unmatched. The germline V gene encodes CDR1 MNHEY and CDR2 SVGAGI. CDR3 in amino acids: CASSPADRDYGYTF. DNA of the CDR3: TGTGCCAGCAGCCCCGCTGACAGGGACTATGGCTACACCTTC.

The rearrangement uses TRBV20-1 and TRBJ2-1, with 14 nucleotides matching TRBD2. The CDR3 consists of 16 residues. After removal of 3 bases from V and 8 bases from J, the junction contained 9 bases not matched to a gene. CDR1 is DFQATT, CDR2 SNEGSKA, per germline (reference sequence). The CDR3 region is CSASTGLAGVAYEQFF. CDR3 coding DNA: TGCAGTGCTAGTACGGGACTAGCGGGGGTGGCATATGAGCAGTTCTTC.

The rearrangement links TRBV5-4 to TRBJ2-2, with D maybe TRBD2 (6 bases). The CDR3 spans 17 residues. The V end was cut by 0 bases, the J end by 6 bases, with 18 bases between. CDR1 is SGHNT and CDR2 is YYREEE in the germline V gene (reference sequence). The CDR3 region has the DNA TGTGCCAGCAGCTTGGACTCAGGGAGATCGGGGGCCGGGGAGCTGTTTTTT. It is translated as CASSLDSGRSGAGELFF.

The chain joins TRBV6-6 to TRBJ2-2, with D maybe TRBD1 (6 bases). This CDR3 spans 16 amino acids. CDR1 MNHNY and CDR2 SVGAGI come from the germline V gene (reference sequence). Trimming cost V 6 bases and J 0 bases, with 14 bases left between them. This CDR3 is CASSPIGGPNTGELFF. The CDR3, as DNA: TGTGCCAGCAGCCCGATTGGGGGCCCGAACACCGGGGAGCTGTTTTTT.

This chain uses TRBV7-2 with TRBJ1-6; 7 nucleotides match TRBD1. Per the germline V gene, CDR1 is SGHTA and CDR2 is FQGNSA. CDR3 size: 16 residues. The V and J ends lost 1 base and 8 bases, in that order; junction bases with no gene match: 8. The CDR3 reads CASSLGAGQSYSPLHF. In DNA form, the CDR3 reads TGTGCCAGCAGCTTAGGGGCGGGACAGTCTTATTCACCCCTCCACTTT.

The J gene is TRBJ2-2, the V gene TRBV2, with D possibly being TRBD2 (5 bases). The V and J ends lost 6 bases and 2 bases respectively, with 13 bases between them. In germline, CDR1 is SNHLY, CDR2 FYNNEI. The CDR3 has 15 residues. The CDR3 region is CASRKSGSNTGELFF. Written as DNA, the CDR3 is TGTGCCAGCAGAAAAAGTGGGAGTAACACCGGGGAGCTGTTTTTT. Supplemented by reference TRBV2 and TRBJ2-2, the full variable domain reads EPEVTQTPSHQVTQMGQEVILRCVPISNHLYFYWYRQILGQKVEFLVSFYNNEISEKSEIFDDQFSVERPDGSNFTLKIRSTKLEDSAMYFCASRKSGSNTGELFFGEGSRLTVL.

The V gene is TRBV27, the J gene TRBJ1-4, with D uncertain. With 6 bases removed from V and 8 bases from J, the gap between germline ends came to 13 bases. Germline CDR1 MNHEY, CDR2 SMNVEV (reference sequence). CDR3 length: 13 amino acids. The CDR3 region has the DNA TGTGCCAGCAGGTCAACGGTTGCGGAAAAACTGTTTTTT. It yields the protein CASRSTVAEKLFF.

This clone was seen just once. The chain carries TRBV7-2 and TRBJ1-6, with D tentatively TRBD1 (5 bases). The V end lost 1 base, the J end lost 10 bases, and 14 bases lay between the germline ends. This CDR3 is built from 15 residues. Germline-derived CDR1 and CDR2 are SGHTA and FQGNSA. Here the CDR3 reads CASSLVGQGRSPLHF. Here the CDR3 DNA reads TGTGCCAGCAGCTTAGTGGGGCAGGGTCGGTCACCCCTCCACTTT.

The chain recombines TRBV3-1 (or the pseudogene TRBV3-2) with TRBJ2-6; D perhaps matches TRBD1 (5 bases). Germline V CDR1 and CDR2: LGHDT, YNNKEL (reference sequence). V was trimmed by 1 base and J by 1 base, leaving 17 bases between them. The CDR3 covers 19 residues. The CDR3 DNA reads as TGTGCCAGCAGCCAAGTCCTCCCCCACCCAGGGTCTGGGGCCAACGTCCTGACTTTC. Its protein product is CASSQVLPHPGSGANVLTF.

This chain uses TRBV5-1 with TRBJ1-1, with 7 nucleotides matching TRBD1. The germline V gene has CDR1 SGHRS and CDR2 YFSETQ. With 4 bases clipped from V and 8 bases from J, the junction kept 5 bases outside the gene matches. CDR3 length: 12 residues. The CDR3 here is CASSVPGQEAFF. CDR3 sequence (DNA): TGCGCCAGCAGCGTACCGGGACAGGAAGCTTTCTTT. Complete variable domain (other parts from reference TRBV5-1 and TRBJ1-1): KAGVTQTPRYLIKTRGQQVTLSCSPISGHRSVSWYQQTPGQGLQFLFEYFSETQRNKGNFPGRFSGRQFSNSRSEMNVSTLELGDSALYLCASSVPGQEAFFGQGTRLTVV.

A remark on this clone: Different DNA sequences within this sample yield the same CDR3. This chain's CDR3 is CASSPTGPGDGYTF. CDR3 nucleotides: TGTGCCAGCTCACCAACGGGGCCGGGGGATGGCTACACCTTC. The chain uses TRBV18 and TRBJ1-2; possible D gene TRBD1, 5 bases. The ends were cut back, 2 bases at V and 6 bases at J, with 13 bases in the middle. The V gene's germline CDR1 is KGHSH and CDR2 LQKENI. This CDR3 comprises 14 residues.

The V gene is TRBV29-1, the J gene TRBJ1-2; 7 nucleotides align to TRBD1. The CDR3 length is 14 residues. Germline V gene lookup returns CDR1 SQVTM and CDR2 ANQGSEA. Trimming cost V 4 bases and J 6 bases; bases outside gene matches: 11. The CDR3 nucleotides are TGCAGCGTTGCACCTGTCGACAGGGTACATGGCTACACCTTC. Translation gives CSVAPVDRVHGYTF.

The sample holds a few counts of this clone. The V and J genes are TRBV2 and TRBJ1-5; tentative D call: TRBD1 (6 bases). V was clipped by 4 bases and J by 9 bases, with 13 bases between them. The CDR3 extends over 13 amino acids. CDR1 and CDR2 from the germline V gene are SNHLY and FYNNEI. CDR3 sequence reads: CASSGQGLVPQHF. CDR3 coding DNA: TGTGCCAGCAGTGGTCAGGGGTTAGTGCCCCAGCATTTT.

V gene TRBV6-5 combines with J gene TRBJ2-2; D is possibly TRBD1 (6 bases). CDR1 is MNHEY, CDR2 SVGAGI, per germline. This CDR3 is 16 amino acids long. Trimming pared 2 bases from V and 0 bases from J, leaving 10 bases between. The CDR3 reads CASSYAAGANTGELFF. The CDR3 DNA is TGTGCCAGCAGTTACGCGGCAGGGGCGAACACCGGGGAGCTGTTTTTT.

The chain is built from TRBV6-6 and TRBJ2-1, with 8 nucleotides matching TRBD2. The CDR3 runs 13 residues. The junction had 7 bases not matched to a gene; V was cut back by 7 bases and J by 8 bases. In germline, CDR1 is MNHNY, CDR2 SVGAGI (reference sequence). CDR3 coding DNA: TGTGCCAGCATCCAAAGCGGGGGCGATGAGCAGTTCTTC. This encodes CASIQSGGDEQFF.

The chain links TRBV5-4 to TRBJ2-2; D might be TRBD1 (5 bases). V lost 4 bases, J lost 0 bases, and 13 bases lay in between. The CDR3 has 16 residues. Per germline, CDR1 SGHNT and CDR2 YYREEE (reference sequence). The CDR3 here is CASSKPTATNTGELFF. The DNA of the CDR3 is TGTGCCAGCAGCAAACCGACAGCTACGAACACCGGGGAGCTGTTTTTT. Supplemented by reference TRBV5-4 and TRBJ2-2, the full variable domain reads ETGVTQSPTHLIKTRGQQVTLRCSSQSGHNTVSWYQQALGQGPQFIFQYYREEENGRGNFPPRFSGLQFPNYSSELNVNALELDDSALYLCASSKPTATNTGELFFGEGSRLTVL.

V usage is TRBV12-3 or TRBV12-4 and J usage is TRBJ2-2; unclear D gene. Trimming took 3 bases from V and 6 from J, leaving 8 bases between them. The CDR3 runs 13 residues. The CDR3 DNA reads TGTGCCAGCAGTTTTGGAGTTCCCGGGGAGCTGTTTTTT. Encoded protein: CASSFGVPGELFF.

This rearrangement joins TRBV7-3 to TRBJ2-1; 11 positions agree with TRBD2. CDR3 length: 16 amino acids. With 5 bases clipped from V and 4 bases from J, the junction kept 7 bases outside the gene matches. The V gene's germline CDR1 is SGHTA and CDR2 FQGTGA. CDR3 protein: CASSASSGGSYNEQFF. The CDR3 DNA is TGTGCCAGCAGCGCATCTAGCGGGGGGTCGTACAATGAGCAGTTCTTC.